This T cell receptor beta chain was profiled in a study of blood T cell repertoires in COVID-19. About the research overall: Researchers got acute and convalescent COVID-19 samples from the United States, Italy and Spain.

The CDR3 extends over 14 amino acids. Per the germline V gene, CDR1 is SGHTS and CDR2 is YDEGEE. Between the trimmed V and J ends, which lost 0 bases and 6 bases, there was a span of 12 bases. Per the original data handling: Nucleated cell counts were estimated from reference gene primer amplification. Clones were sequenced by immunoSEQ multiplex PCR, and TCRdb holds only the in-frame ones, with some missing. Clone size and V and J calls were adopted from that table, with D and trimming inferred from the DNA. The data contain tens of thousands of clones, about 84% of them seen just once; the ten biggest clones take up over 40%.

This receptor was obtained from a human donor in a cohort sampled during active COVID-19. Sequencing was performed on peripheral blood. The chain carries TRBV5-8 and TRBJ1-1, with a possible D match to TRBD1 (5 bases). In nucleotides, the CDR3 is TGTGCCAGCAGCTTGGCCCCAGGGTACCCTGAAGCTTTCTTT. This codes for CASSLAPGYPEAFF.